The 19 T cell receptor beta chains below come from one sample, sequenced in a study of T cells in Graves' hyperthyroidism and ophthalmopathy. It was RNA transcripts that yielded the amplified TCR beta CDR3 regions. Using the HTBI primer set, a first-round RT-PCR was run on the TCR CDR3. TCRdb re-called the multiplex PCR reads with MiXCR, one entry per CDR3 protein. This repertoire shows 300,000 to 450,000 distinct CDR3 sequences, about 18% found once; its top ten account for less than 45%. Sequencing was done on a sample of blood. These receptors all come from a man younger than 35 with Graves' ophthalmopathy.

This sequence joins TRBV6-1 and TRBJ2-7; 7 positions agree with TRBD1. This CDR3 has 12 amino acids. Germline values: CDR1 MNHNS, CDR2 SASEGT. V trimming: 7 bases; J trimming: 3 bases; junction bases outside the gene matches: 3. The CDR3 DNA is TGTGCCAGCAACAGGGGAGTCTACGAGCAGTACTTC. Translation: CASNRGVYEQYF.

There are many counts of this clonotype. This sequence joins TRBV27 and TRBJ1-2; D call uncertain. Trimming removed 5 bases from V and 2 bases from J, with 15 bases in between. The CDR3 is 15 amino acids. Germline loops: CDR1 MNHEY, CDR2 SMNVEV (reference sequence). The CDR3 region is CASSRRLPPNYGYTF. The CDR3 nucleotides read TGTGCCAGCAGTCGGAGACTGCCGCCCAACTATGGCTACACCTTC.

This clonotype was recorded many times. The chain has TRBV20-1 and TRBJ2-1; 9 bases align to TRBD2. CDR3 size: 13 residues. Per germline, CDR1 DFQATT and CDR2 SNEGSKA (reference sequence). Trimming took 4 bases from V and 4 from J; bases not matched to a gene: 2. CDR3 loop: CSANSGGYNEQFF. The CDR3 DNA sequence: TGCAGTGCTAATAGCGGGGGATACAATGAGCAGTTCTTC.

Many counts were recorded for this clonotype. V is TRBV11-1 and J is TRBJ1-2; D is unresolved. The germline CDR1 and CDR2 sequences are SGHAT and FQDESV (reference sequence). This CDR3 is built from 12 residues. Trimming took 5 bases from V and 0 from J, leaving 4 bases between them. The CDR3 reads CASSRANYGYTF. CDR3 nucleotides: TGTGCCAGCAGCAGGGCTAACTATGGCTACACCTTC.

This clonotype was seen a handful of times. This chain uses TRBV29-1 with TRBJ1-1, with D possibly TRBD1 on 6 matching bases. This CDR3 has 13 amino acids. Germline assignment: CDR1 SQVTM and CDR2 ANQGSEA. Deletions cut 1 base from V and 6 bases from J, with 12 bases between. In DNA form, the CDR3 reads TGCAGCGTTGAAGGGGGCAGGGGCCCTGAAGCTTTCTTT. Translating it yields CSVEGGRGPEAFF.

At least ten counts were recorded for this clonotype. DNA of the CDR3: TGTGCCAGCAGCTTAGCGGTTGGTCCGACAGTGGGGTTCTACGAGCAGTACTTC. It translates to CASSLAVGPTVGFYEQYF. The gene calls are TRBV7-8 and TRBJ2-7; D might be TRBD1 (5 bases). Per the germline V gene, CDR1 is SGHVS and CDR2 is FQNEAQ. The CDR3 contains 18 residues. V lost 0 bases and J lost 3, with 21 bases in between.

This clonotype was detected a few times. The chain carries TRBV11-2 and TRBJ2-2; TRBD1 might be the D (6 bases). The CDR3 has 15 amino acids. V lost 9 bases and J lost 2, with 16 bases in between. Germline CDR1 SGHAT, CDR2 FQNNGV. CDR3 loop: CASSNHRVNTGELFF. CDR3 DNA sequence: TGTGCCAGTAGTAATCACAGGGTAAACACCGGGGAGCTGTTTTTT.

This chain links TRBV20-1 with TRBJ1-3; D may be TRBD1 (6 bases). The V gene's germline CDR1 is DFQATT and CDR2 SNEGSKA (reference sequence). This CDR3 contains 14 residues. The V and J ends lost 6 bases and 0 bases respectively, with 12 bases between them. The CDR3 spells CSAFDRFSGNTIYF. The DNA for the CDR3 is TGCAGTGCATTTGACAGGTTCTCTGGAAACACCATATATTTT.

This clonotype was seen only a few times. This chain connects TRBV19 to TRBJ1-2, with D unclear. The CDR3 sequence is 11 residues long. V lost 4 bases to trimming and J lost 5 bases, with 5 bases between them. From germline, CDR1 is LNHDA and CDR2 SQIVND (reference sequence). The CDR3 region is CASSTLYGYTF. Here the CDR3 DNA reads TGTGCCAGTAGTACCCTTTATGGCTACACCTTC.

This clonotype came up a few times. The gene calls are TRBV25-1 and TRBJ2-3, with 10 bases fitting TRBD2. CDR1 and CDR2 from the germline V gene are MGHDK and SYGVNS. This CDR3 has 20 amino acids. V gave up 2 bases and J gave up 0 bases; unmatched junction bases: 14. CDR3 protein: CASSEPGTASGGPSTDTQYF. In DNA, the CDR3 is TGTGCCAGCAGTGAACCGGGGACCGCTAGCGGGGGACCTAGCACAGATACGCAGTATTTT.

The V call is TRBV9, the J call TRBJ2-1; a weak D match, TRBD2 (5 bases). This CDR3 is 14 amino acids long. Trimming took off 0 bases at V and 6 bases at J, with 10 bases between the two ends. CDR1 and CDR2 (germline): SGDLS, YYNGEE. CDR3 amino acids: CASSVAPSSNEQFF. CDR3 nucleotide sequence: TGTGCCAGCAGCGTAGCTCCTAGCAGCAATGAGCAGTTCTTC. The entire variable domain, with the rest obtained from reference TRBV9 and TRBJ2-1, is as follows: DSGVTQTPKHLITATGQRVTLRCSPRSGDLSVYWYQQSLDQGLQFLIQYYNGEERAKGNILERFSAQQFPDLHSELNLSSLELGDSALYFCASSVAPSSNEQFFGPGTRLTVL.

This clonotype was seen a handful of times. CDR3 nucleotides: TGTGCCAGCAGGACTACCGGGACAGGGTACCAAGAGACCCAGTACTTC. Its translation is CASRTTGTGYQETQYF. The chain joins TRBV6-1 to TRBJ2-5; 9 bases agree with TRBD1. This CDR3 spans 16 amino acids. Unmatched junction bases numbered 8, after V lost 6 bases and J lost 0 bases. Looked up from germline, CDR1 is MNHNS and CDR2 is SASEGT.

In this sample, this clonotype turned up a few times. The rearrangement joins TRBV6-2 or TRBV6-3 to TRBJ1-2, with D unresolved. CDR1 is MNHEY, CDR2 SVGEGT, per germline. This CDR3 is 17 amino acids long. The V and J ends lost 4 bases and 4 bases respectively, with 22 bases between them. The CDR3 loop reads CASSLNLPSGLIYGYTF. The CDR3 DNA sequence: TGTGCCAGCAGTTTAAACTTACCCAGTGGGCTAATCTATGGCTACACCTTC.

V gene TRBV20-1 combines with J gene TRBJ2-3; the match to TRBD2 covers 11 bases. The germline CDR1 and CDR2 sequences are DFQATT and SNEGSKA (reference sequence). The V gene end was trimmed by 5 bases and the J gene end by 5 bases; junction bases not matched to a gene: 9. This CDR3 has 15 amino acids. The CDR3 DNA sequence: TGCAGTGCTCCCGGCCTAGCGGGGGGAATAGATACGCAGTATTTT. As protein: CSAPGLAGGIDTQYF.

This clonotype was seen at least ten times. The DNA of the CDR3 is TGCAGTGCTAGAGACTGGGAGGAATCTGAAGCTTTCTTT. Translating it yields CSARDWEESEAFF. This sequence joins TRBV20-1 and TRBJ1-1; D is uncertain. V was trimmed by 0 bases and J by 6 bases, leaving 11 bases between them. The CDR3 is 13 residues long. Germline V gene sequence: CDR1 DFQATT, CDR2 SNEGSKA (reference sequence).

The chain joins TRBV9 to TRBJ2-5; D unresolved. The CDR3 is made up of 12 amino acids. Germline CDR1 SGDLS, CDR2 YYNGEE. With 3 bases removed from V and 1 base from J, the gap between germline ends came to 4 bases. In nucleotides, the CDR3 is TGTGCCAGCAGCGACCTCCAAGAGACCCAGTACTTC. This gives the protein CASSDLQETQYF. Variable domain in full (rest from reference TRBV9 and TRBJ2-5): DSGVTQTPKHLITATGQRVTLRCSPRSGDLSVYWYQQSLDQGLQFLIQYYNGEERAKGNILERFSAQQFPDLHSELNLSSLELGDSALYFCASSDLQETQYFGPGTRLLVL.

The sample holds a few counts of this clonotype. The chain couples TRBV10-1 to TRBJ1-4; the D gene is possibly TRBD1 (5 bases). CDR3 size: 15 residues. Trimming stripped 4 bases from V and 0 bases from J, with 9 bases between. Germline assignment: CDR1 WNHNN and CDR2 SYGVQD (reference sequence). The CDR3 region has the DNA TGCGCCAGCAGTGGACAGTCCACAACTAATGAAAAACTGTTTTTT. This codes for CASSGQSTTNEKLFF.

This clonotype was seen many times. This rearrangement joins TRBV27 to TRBJ1-1; D not certain. The CDR3 runs 13 residues. Germline CDR1 reads MNHEY; CDR2 reads SMNVEV (reference sequence). V lost 3 bases and J lost 4, with 9 bases in between. CDR3 loop: CASSFRVATEAFF. Written as DNA, the CDR3 is TGTGCCAGCAGTTTTAGGGTAGCCACTGAAGCTTTCTTT.

The chain couples TRBV19 to TRBJ2-5; D unclear. CDR1 is LNHDA, CDR2 SQIVND, per germline (reference sequence). The CDR3 extends over 13 amino acids. V shed 0 bases and J shed 3 bases, with 5 bases lying between them. As DNA, the CDR3 is TGTGCCAGTAGTATAGACTTGGAAGAGACCCAGTACTTC. This translates into CASSIDLEETQYF.